This T cell receptor beta chain was sequenced during a study of blood T cell repertoires in COVID-19. Background on the study: Spain, Italy and the United States supplied samples that represented acute and convalescent COVID-19.

This table comes from immunoSEQ multiplex PCR, and its TCRdb copy is limited to in-frame clones, with some not included. There are more than 150,000 clones in the sample; around 78% occur only once, and approximately 3% lies in the top ten. The CDR3 spans 18 residues. Trimming left V 4 bases short and J 3 bases short, with 22 bases between. Germline assignment: CDR1 LGHDT and CDR2 YNNKEL (reference sequence). The chain carries TRBV3-1 (or the pseudogene TRBV3-2) and TRBJ2-1; D is perhaps TRBD2 (6 bases). The sequencing input was peripheral blood. This receptor was obtained from a woman of 80 years or more with active or convalescent COVID-19. The CDR3 region is CASSPNPGDRRHYNEQFF. Here the CDR3 DNA reads TGTGCCAGCAGCCCTAATCCGGGAGACAGACGCCACTACAATGAGCAGTTCTTC.